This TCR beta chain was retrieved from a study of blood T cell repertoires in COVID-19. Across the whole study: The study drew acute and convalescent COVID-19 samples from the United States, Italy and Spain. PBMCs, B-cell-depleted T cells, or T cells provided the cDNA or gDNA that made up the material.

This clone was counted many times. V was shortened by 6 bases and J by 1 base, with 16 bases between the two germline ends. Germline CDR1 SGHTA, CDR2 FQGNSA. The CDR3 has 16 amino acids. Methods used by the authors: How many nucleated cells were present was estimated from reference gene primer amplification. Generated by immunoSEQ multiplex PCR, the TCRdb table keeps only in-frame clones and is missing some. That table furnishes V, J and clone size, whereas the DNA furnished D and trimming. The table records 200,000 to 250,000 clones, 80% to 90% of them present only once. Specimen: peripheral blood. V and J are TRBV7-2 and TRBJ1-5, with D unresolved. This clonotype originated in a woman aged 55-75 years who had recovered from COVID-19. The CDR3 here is CASSSQSGLSNQPQHF. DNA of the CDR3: TGTGCCAGCAGTTCCCAATCAGGTCTAAGCAATCAGCCCCAGCATTTT.